A single sample is the source of the 8 T cell receptor beta chains below, sequenced in a study of T cell repertoires in cytomegalovirus infection. Antigens for these TCRs are unknown. A single record per CDR3 protein comes from TCRdb applying MiXCR to the reads. The sample lists 300,000 or so distinct CDR3 sequences, around a quarter seen once, with 13% in the top ten. The sequencing here drew on cultured PBMCs, taken from culture after CMV antigen stimulation. These receptors originate from a human donor in good health (CMV status not recorded). Some clones in this sample may be carry-over from other donors' samples.

The sample holds a few counts of this clonotype. The chain recombines TRBV5-6 with TRBJ1-2; the match to TRBD1 covers 9 bases. Germline V lookup: CDR1 SGHDT, CDR2 YYEEEE. The CDR3 is 14 residues long. After removal of 2 bases from V and 7 bases from J, the junction contained 6 bases not matched to a gene. The DNA of the CDR3 is TGTGCCAGCAGCTTTCGGACAGGGGCTGGTGGCTACACCTTC. Residues: CASSFRTGAGGYTF.

The rearrangement joins TRBV28 to TRBJ1-1; D unclear. There are 14 residues in the CDR3. Trimming pared 5 bases from V and 8 bases from J, leaving 18 bases between. Germline V gives CDR1 MDHEN, CDR2 SYDVKM. In DNA form, the CDR3 reads TGTGCCAGCAGTCCATGGGGTGTAGGCAGGGAAGCTTTCTTT. Protein product: CASSPWGVGREAFF.

A remark on this clonotype: A much more abundant neighbour one base away suggests this may be a read error. The genes are TRBV11-2 and TRBJ2-3, with D perhaps matching TRBD2 (7 bases). Germline values: CDR1 SGHAT, CDR2 FQNNGV. The CDR3 totals 13 residues. The V end was cut by 1 base, the J end by 7 bases, with 9 bases between. The CDR3 DNA follows: TGTGCCAGCAGCTTAGTGGGGGGGCATACGCAGTATTTT. This sequence encodes CASSLVGGHTQYF.

This clonotype showed up just a few times. This chain links TRBV28 with TRBJ2-7; 11 bases fit TRBD1. Germline-derived CDR1 and CDR2 are MDHEN and SYDVKM. The junction had 11 bases not matched to a gene; V was cut back by 7 bases and J by 6 bases. The CDR3 is made up of 15 amino acids. CDR3 sequence: CASTPSGTGGGEQYF. The CDR3 nucleotides read TGTGCCAGCACCCCCTCTGGGACAGGGGGTGGCGAGCAGTACTTC.

This clonotype was counted a few times. J is TRBJ1-3 and V is TRBV27, with TRBD1 as a possible D gene (6 bases). Deletions cut 5 bases from V and 0 bases from J, with 8 bases between. The CDR3 extends over 14 amino acids. Germline loops: CDR1 MNHEY, CDR2 SMNVEV (reference sequence). In nucleotides, the CDR3 is TGTGCCAGCAGTCAGGGACACTCTGGAAACACCATATATTTT. The encoded protein is CASSQGHSGNTIYF.

The chain links TRBV7-9 to TRBJ2-5; maybe TRBD2 (5 bases). Germline assignment: CDR1 SEHNR and CDR2 FQNEAQ (reference sequence). V was cut by 5 bases and J by 2 bases, with 15 bases left in between. This CDR3 comprises 15 residues. The CDR3 region has the DNA TGTGCCAGCAGCCTAGGCGTCCCGGGGCAAGAGACCCAGTACTTC. Its protein product is CASSLGVPGQETQYF.

Only a few counts were recorded for this clonotype. The chain carries TRBV25-1 and TRBJ2-5, with unresolved D. The CDR3 spans 14 residues. Trimming took off 1 base at V and 5 bases at J, with 11 bases between the two ends. Germline values: CDR1 MGHDK, CDR2 SYGVNS. The CDR3 reads CASSELDFGETQYF. For the CDR3, the DNA is TGTGCCAGCAGTGAATTGGATTTCGGGGAGACCCAGTACTTC.

A word on this clonotype: The junction does not match germline at one end; this may be a read error. The rearrangement uses TRBV12-3 or TRBV12-4 and TRBJ1-1, with D uncertain. The CDR3 totals 12 residues. CDR3 in DNA: TGTCCCAGCAGTTTGGGAGGAACTGAAGCTTTCTTT. This encodes CPSSLGGTEAFF.